This T cell receptor (beta chain) was documented in a study of T cells in Graves' hyperthyroidism and ophthalmopathy. The wider study: It was at initial diagnosis, before any treatment, that peripheral blood was collected. Notes on the study in general: The model anticipated ophthalmopathy a median about 6.5 months pre-onset.

Exclusions: uncontrolled infection, other autoimmune disease, pregnancy, lactation. This clonotype turned up a few times. Its cognate antigen is unknown. The CDR3 spans 15 residues. Trimming took 1 base from V and 0 from J; bases not matched to a gene: 4. Germline CDR1 is DFQATT and CDR2 is SNEGSKA (reference sequence). The TCR beta CDR3 regions underwent amplification using RNA transcripts as the source. The HTBI primer set drove a first-round RT-PCR of the TCR CDR3. TCRdb analysed the multiplex PCR reads with MiXCR anew, one entry per CDR3 protein. Of about 340,000 distinct CDR3 sequences listed, roughly 23% are singletons.

Sequencing used blood. This receptor was taken from a woman aged 45-59 years with Graves' hyperthyroidism. The chain combines TRBV20-1 with TRBJ2-7; 9 bases align to TRBD2. The CDR3 DNA is TGCAGTGCTAGAGGGTCGCGGGGGGGCTCCTACGAGCAGTACTTC. Translation gives CSARGSRGGSYEQYF.